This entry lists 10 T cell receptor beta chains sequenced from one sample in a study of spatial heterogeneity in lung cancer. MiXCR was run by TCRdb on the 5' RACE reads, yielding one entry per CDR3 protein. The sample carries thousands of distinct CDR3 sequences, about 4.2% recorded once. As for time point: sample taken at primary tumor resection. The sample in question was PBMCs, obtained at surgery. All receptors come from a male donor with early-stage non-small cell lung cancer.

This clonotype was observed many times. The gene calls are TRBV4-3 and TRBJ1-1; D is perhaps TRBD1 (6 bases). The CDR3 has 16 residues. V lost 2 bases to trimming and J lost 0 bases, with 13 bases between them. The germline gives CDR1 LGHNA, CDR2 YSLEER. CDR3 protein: CASSQYTGLMNTEAFF. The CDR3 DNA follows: TGCGCCAGCAGCCAATACACAGGGTTGATGAACACTGAAGCTTTCTTT.

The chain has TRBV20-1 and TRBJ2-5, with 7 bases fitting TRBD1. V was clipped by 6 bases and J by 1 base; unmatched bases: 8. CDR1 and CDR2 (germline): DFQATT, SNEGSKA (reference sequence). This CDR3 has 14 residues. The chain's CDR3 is CSASPRTGQETQYF. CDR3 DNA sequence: TGCAGTGCCTCACCCCGGACAGGCCAAGAGACCCAGTACTTC.

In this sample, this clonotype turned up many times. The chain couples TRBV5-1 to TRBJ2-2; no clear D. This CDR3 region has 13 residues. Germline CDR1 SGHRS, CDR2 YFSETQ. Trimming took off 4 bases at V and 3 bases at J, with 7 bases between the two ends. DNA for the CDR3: TGCGCCAGCAGCACTCGAGACACCGGGGAGCTGTTTTTT. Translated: CASSTRDTGELFF.

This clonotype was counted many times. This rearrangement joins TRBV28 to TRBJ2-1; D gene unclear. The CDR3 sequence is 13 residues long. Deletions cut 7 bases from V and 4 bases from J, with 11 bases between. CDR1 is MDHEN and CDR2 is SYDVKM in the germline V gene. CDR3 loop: CASTRLGYNEQFF. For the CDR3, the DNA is TGTGCCAGCACTAGGTTGGGTTACAATGAGCAGTTCTTC.

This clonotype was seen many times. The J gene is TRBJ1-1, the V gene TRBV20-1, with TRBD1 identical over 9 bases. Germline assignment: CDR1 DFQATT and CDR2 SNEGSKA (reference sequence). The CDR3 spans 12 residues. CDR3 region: CRVNRGRTEAFF. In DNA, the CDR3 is TGCAGAGTTAACAGGGGGCGAACTGAAGCTTTCTTT.

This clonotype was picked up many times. DNA for the CDR3: TGTGCCAGCAGCGGGCAACGACAGGGTGGTGAAAAACTGTTTTTT. As protein: CASSGQRQGGEKLFF. J is TRBJ1-4 and V is TRBV7-2; 7 bases map to TRBD1. The CDR3 length is 15 residues. J gave up 7 bases and V 5 bases, and 10 bases lay outside the gene matches. Per the germline V gene, CDR1 is SGHTA and CDR2 is FQGNSA.

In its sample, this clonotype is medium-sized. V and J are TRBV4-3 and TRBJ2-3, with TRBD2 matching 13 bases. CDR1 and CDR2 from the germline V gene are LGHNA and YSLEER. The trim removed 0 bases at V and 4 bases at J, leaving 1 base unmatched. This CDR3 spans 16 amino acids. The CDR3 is CASSQELAGGPDTQYF. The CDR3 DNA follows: TGCGCCAGCAGCCAAGAACTAGCGGGGGGGCCAGATACGCAGTATTTT.

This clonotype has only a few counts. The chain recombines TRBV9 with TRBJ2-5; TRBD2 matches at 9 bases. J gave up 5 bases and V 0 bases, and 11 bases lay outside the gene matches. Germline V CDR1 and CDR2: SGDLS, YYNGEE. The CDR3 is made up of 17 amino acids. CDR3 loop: CASSVGVAGARGETQYF. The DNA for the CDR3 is TGTGCCAGCAGCGTAGGAGTAGCGGGGGCTCGAGGGGAGACCCAGTACTTC.

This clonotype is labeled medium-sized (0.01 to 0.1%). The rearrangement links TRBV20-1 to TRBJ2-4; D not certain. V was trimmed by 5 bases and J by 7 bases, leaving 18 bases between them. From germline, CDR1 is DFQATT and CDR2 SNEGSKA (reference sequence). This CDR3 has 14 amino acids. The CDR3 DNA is TGCAGTGCTGTTGGGCGGAGACACCATAACATTCAGTACTTC. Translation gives CSAVGRRHHNIQYF.

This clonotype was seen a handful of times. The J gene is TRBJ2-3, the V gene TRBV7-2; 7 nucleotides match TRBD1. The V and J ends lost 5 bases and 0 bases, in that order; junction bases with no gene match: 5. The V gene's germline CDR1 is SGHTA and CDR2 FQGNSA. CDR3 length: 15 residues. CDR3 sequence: CASSDRVLSTDTQYF. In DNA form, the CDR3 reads TGTGCCAGCAGCGACAGGGTCCTTAGCACAGATACGCAGTATTTT.